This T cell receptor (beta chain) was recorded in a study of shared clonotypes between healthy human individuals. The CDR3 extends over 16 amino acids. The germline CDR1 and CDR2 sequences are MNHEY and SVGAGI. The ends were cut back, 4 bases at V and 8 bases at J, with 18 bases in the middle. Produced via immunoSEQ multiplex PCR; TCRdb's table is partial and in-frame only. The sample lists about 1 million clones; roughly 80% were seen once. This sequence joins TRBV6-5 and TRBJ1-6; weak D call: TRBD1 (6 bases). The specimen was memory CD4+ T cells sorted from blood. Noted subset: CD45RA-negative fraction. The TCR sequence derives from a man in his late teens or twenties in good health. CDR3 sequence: CASSFRGAVGDSPLHF. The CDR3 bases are TGTGCCAGCAGTTTCAGGGGAGCGGTTGGTGATTCACCCCTCCACTTT.